Listed here is a single TCR beta chain. What it binds is unknown. Only in-frame clones appear in the TCRdb table, and some are missing; sequencing was by immunoSEQ multiplex PCR. The table includes approximately 18,000 clones, about 89% detected once. The data stem from a study of graft-versus-host responses after intestinal transplantation. Study-wide points: Recipient marrow showed GvH clones, some seen first in ileum or blood.

Germline values: CDR1 WNHNN, CDR2 SYGVQD (reference sequence). The CDR3 spans 13 residues. V shed 10 bases and J 7 bases; nucleotides not matched to a gene: 7. Source: PBMCs, taken more than 220 days after intestinal transplant. The chain combines TRBV10-1 with TRBJ2-1; the match to TRBD1 covers 10 bases. This TCR came from a human patient who received an intestinal transplant, so some T cells may come from the graft donor. The CDR3 loop reads CATGQGDGNEQFF. In nucleotides, the CDR3 is TGCGCCACCGGACAGGGGGACGGTAATGAGCAGTTCTTC.